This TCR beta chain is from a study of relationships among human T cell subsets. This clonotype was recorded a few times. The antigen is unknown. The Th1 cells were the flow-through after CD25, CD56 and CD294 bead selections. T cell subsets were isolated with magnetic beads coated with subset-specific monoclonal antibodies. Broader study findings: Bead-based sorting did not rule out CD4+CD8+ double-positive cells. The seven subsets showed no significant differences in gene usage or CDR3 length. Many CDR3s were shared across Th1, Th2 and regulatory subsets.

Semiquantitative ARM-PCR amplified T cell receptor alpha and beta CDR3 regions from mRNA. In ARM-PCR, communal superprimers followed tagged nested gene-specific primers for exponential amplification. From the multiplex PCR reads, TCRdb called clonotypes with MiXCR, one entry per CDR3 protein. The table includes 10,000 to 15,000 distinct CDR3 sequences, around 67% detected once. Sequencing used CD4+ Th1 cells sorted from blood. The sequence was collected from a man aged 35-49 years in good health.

CDR3 nucleotides: TGTGCCACCAGTGATTCTCGGGGAATGAACACTGAAGCTTTCTTT. Protein product: CATSDSRGMNTEAFF. V usage is TRBV24-1 and J usage is TRBJ1-1; D unresolved. V dropped 2 bases and J dropped 0 bases, with 9 bases sitting between them. The germline V gene has CDR1 KGHDR and CDR2 SFDVKD. The CDR3 runs 15 residues.